This T cell receptor (beta chain) was sequenced during a study of T cells in Graves' hyperthyroidism and ophthalmopathy. Amplification targeted TCR beta CDR3 regions from RNA transcripts. First-round RT-PCR targeting the TCR CDR3 was performed with the HTBI primer set. A single record per CDR3 protein comes from TCRdb applying MiXCR to the multiplex PCR reads. The table records a few hundred thousand distinct CDR3 sequences, roughly 13% of them present only once. General study points: The majority of expanded thyroid clonotypes above 0.001 also appeared in blood.

Together with thyroid ultrasound, orbital computed tomography, serum thyroxine and TRAb, clinical symptoms were used for diagnoses. In its sample, this clonotype was seen a few times. Antigen specificity is unknown. The V and J ends lost 3 bases and 12 bases, in that order; junction bases with no gene match: 17. Germline V gene lookup returns CDR1 ENHRY and CDR2 SYGVKD. This CDR3 region has 16 residues. This receptor was taken from a woman under 30 with Graves' hyperthyroidism. Sequenced input: blood. The chain uses TRBV10-3 and TRBJ1-2; 9 bases are shared with TRBD1. DNA of the CDR3: TGTGCCATCAGTGAAACAATCCGGGGACAGGGCTCAGGTCACACCTTC. This gives the protein CAISETIRGQGSGHTF.